The TCR beta chain under discussion was sequenced for a study of technical replicates of blood from a few donors. The table came from immunoSEQ multiplex PCR; TCRdb's copy has only in-frame clones and leaves some out. The table records about 81,000 clones, 95% to 97% of them present only once. J lost 4 bases, V lost 7 bases, and 7 bases had no gene match. This CDR3 region has 13 residues. CDR1 is SQVTM and CDR2 is ANQGSEA in the germline V gene. This chain uses TRBV29-1 with TRBJ2-3; 8 bases agree with TRBD1. The TCR sequence derives from a human donor in good health. Sequencing was done on a sample of T cells isolated from PBMCs. CDR3 sequence reads: CSAWGQAADTQYF. The DNA for the CDR3 is TGCAGCGCATGGGGACAGGCGGCAGATACGCAGTATTTT.